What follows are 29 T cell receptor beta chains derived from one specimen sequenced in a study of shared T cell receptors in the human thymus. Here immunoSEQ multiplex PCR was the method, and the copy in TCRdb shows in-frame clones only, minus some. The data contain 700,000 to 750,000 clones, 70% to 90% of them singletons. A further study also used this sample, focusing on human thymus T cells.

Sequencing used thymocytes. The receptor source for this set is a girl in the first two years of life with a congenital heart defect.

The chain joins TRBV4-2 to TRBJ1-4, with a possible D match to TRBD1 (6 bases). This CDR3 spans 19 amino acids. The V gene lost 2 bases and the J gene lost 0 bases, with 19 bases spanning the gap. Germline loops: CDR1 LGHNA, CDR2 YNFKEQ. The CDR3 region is CASSQHVLRDTPTNEKLFF. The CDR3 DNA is TGTGCCAGCAGCCAACACGTTCTTCGGGACACACCAACTAATGAAAAACTGTTTTTT.

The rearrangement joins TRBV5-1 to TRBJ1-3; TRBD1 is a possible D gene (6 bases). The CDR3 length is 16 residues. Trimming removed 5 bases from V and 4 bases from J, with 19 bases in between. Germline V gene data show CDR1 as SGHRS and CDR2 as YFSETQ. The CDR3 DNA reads TGCGCCAGCAGTTCAGGGGCGGCGGCAGACGGAAACACCATATATTTT. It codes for CASSSGAAADGNTIYF.

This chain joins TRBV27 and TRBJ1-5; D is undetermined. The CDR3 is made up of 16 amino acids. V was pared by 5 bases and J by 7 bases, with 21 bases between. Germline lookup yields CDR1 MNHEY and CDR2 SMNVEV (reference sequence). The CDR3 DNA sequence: TGTGCCAGCAGTCCTCAATCCAGACATTTCGTACAGCCCCAGCATTTT. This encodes CASSPQSRHFVQPQHF.

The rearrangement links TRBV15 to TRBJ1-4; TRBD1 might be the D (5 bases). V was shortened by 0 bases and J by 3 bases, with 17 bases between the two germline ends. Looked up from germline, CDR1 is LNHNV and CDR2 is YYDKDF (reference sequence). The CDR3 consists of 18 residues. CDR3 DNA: TGTGCCACCAGCAGAGATAAATGGTCCACAGGAGCTAATGAAAAACTGTTTTTT. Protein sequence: CATSRDKWSTGANEKLFF.

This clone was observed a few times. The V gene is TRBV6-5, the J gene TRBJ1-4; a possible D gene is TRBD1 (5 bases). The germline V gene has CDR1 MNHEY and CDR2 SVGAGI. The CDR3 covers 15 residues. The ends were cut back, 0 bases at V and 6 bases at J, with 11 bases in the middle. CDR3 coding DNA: TGTGCCAGCAGTTACTCTTGGGGCGCGGATGAAAAACTGTTTTTT. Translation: CASSYSWGADEKLFF.

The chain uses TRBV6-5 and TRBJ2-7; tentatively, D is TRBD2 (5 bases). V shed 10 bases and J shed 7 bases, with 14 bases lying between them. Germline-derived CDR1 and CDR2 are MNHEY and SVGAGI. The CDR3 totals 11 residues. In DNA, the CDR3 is TGTGCCACCGGGGTGTTCGGAGAGCAGTACTTC. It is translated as CATGVFGEQYF.

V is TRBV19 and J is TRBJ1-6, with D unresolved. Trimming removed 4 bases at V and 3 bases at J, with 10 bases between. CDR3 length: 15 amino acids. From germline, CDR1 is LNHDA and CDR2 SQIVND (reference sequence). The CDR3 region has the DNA TGTGCCAGTAGTAGAGGTGTTCTCTATAATTCACCCCTCCACTTT. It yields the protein CASSRGVLYNSPLHF.

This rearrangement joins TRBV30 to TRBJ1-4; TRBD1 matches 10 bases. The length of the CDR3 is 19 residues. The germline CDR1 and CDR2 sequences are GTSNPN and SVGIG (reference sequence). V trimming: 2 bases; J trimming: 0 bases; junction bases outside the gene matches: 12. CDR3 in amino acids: CAWSPVGTGVQTTNEKLFF. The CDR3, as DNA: TGTGCCTGGAGTCCCGTCGGGACAGGGGTTCAAACAACTAATGAAAAACTGTTTTTT.

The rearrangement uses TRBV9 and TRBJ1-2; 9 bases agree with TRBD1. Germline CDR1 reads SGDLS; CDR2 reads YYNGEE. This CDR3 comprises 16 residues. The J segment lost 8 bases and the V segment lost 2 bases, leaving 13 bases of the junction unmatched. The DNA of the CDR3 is TGTGCCAGCAGCGTGTCTCCTGTCACAGGGGGCGACGGCTACACCTTC. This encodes CASSVSPVTGGDGYTF.

The CDR3 is CAISVRDMAKKGNQPQHF. CDR3 DNA sequence: TGTGCCATCAGTGTCCGGGACATGGCTAAGAAGGGCAATCAGCCCCAGCATTTT. The chain has TRBV10-3 and TRBJ1-5; D might be TRBD1 (6 bases). The germline V gene encodes CDR1 ENHRY and CDR2 SYGVKD. The V end lost 4 bases, the J end lost 2 bases, and 21 bases lay between the germline ends. The CDR3 spans 18 residues.

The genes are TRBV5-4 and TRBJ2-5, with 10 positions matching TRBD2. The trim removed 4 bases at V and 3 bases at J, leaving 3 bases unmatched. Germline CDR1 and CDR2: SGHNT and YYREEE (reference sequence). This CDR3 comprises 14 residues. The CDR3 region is CASSPGLAEETQYF. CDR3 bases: TGTGCCAGCAGCCCTGGACTAGCGGAAGAGACCCAGTACTTC.

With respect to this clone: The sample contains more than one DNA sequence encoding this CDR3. The DNA for the CDR3 is TGCGCCAGCAGCTTCGGAGGGAGGGAGACCCAGTACTTC. It codes for CASSFGGRETQYF. This chain links TRBV5-1 with TRBJ2-5, with a possible D match to TRBD2 (6 bases). With 2 bases removed from V and 5 bases from J, the gap between germline ends came to 10 bases. This CDR3 is built from 13 residues. Germline-derived CDR1 and CDR2 are SGHRS and YFSETQ.

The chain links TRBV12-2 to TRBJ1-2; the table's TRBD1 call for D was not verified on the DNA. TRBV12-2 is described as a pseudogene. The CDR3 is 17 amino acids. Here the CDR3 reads CASRFSSQGKANYGYTF. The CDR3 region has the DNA TGTGCAAGTCGCTTTAGTAGTCAGGGGAAAGCTAACTATGGCTACACCTTC.

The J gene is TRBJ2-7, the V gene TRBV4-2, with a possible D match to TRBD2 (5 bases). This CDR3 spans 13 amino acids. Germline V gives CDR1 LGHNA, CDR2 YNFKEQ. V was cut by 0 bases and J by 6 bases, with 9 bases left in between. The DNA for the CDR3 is TGTGCCAGCAGCCAAGAGAGGAGGCGCGAGCAGTACTTC. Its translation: CASSQERRREQYF.

The CDR3 region has the DNA TGTGCCAGCAGCCTACCGACAGGGGGTGATTATGGCTACACCTTC. Protein product: CASSLPTGGDYGYTF. This rearrangement joins TRBV7-9 to TRBJ1-2; 9 bases fit TRBD1. The CDR3 length is 15 residues. The V and J ends lost 5 bases and 5 bases, in that order; junction bases with no gene match: 9. Germline CDR1 is SEHNR and CDR2 is FQNEAQ (reference sequence).

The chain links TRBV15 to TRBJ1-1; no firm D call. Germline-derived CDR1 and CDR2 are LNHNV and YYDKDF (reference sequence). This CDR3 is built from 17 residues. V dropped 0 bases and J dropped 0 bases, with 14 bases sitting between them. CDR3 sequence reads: CATSREEVYGMNTEAFF. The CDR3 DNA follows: TGTGCCACCAGCAGAGAGGAGGTGTATGGGATGAACACTGAAGCTTTCTTT.

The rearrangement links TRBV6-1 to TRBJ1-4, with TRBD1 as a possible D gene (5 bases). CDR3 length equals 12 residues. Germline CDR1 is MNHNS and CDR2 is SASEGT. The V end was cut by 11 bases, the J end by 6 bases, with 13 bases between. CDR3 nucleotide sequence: TGTGCCGCGGGCGGGGGGGATGAAAAACTGTTTTTT. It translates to CAAGGGDEKLFF.

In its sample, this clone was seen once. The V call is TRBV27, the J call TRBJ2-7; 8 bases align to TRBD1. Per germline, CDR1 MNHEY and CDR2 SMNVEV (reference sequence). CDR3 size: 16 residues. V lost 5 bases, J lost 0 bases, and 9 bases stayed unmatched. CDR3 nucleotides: TGTGCCAGCAGTCCCTCCTCGGGACAGGCCTCCTACGAGCAGTACTTC. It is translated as CASSPSSGQASYEQYF.

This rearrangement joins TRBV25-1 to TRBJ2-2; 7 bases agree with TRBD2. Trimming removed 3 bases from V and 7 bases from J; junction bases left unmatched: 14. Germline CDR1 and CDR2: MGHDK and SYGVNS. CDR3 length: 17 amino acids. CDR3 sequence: CASSEGGLGGCIGELFF. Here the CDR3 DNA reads TGTGCCAGCAGTGAGGGAGGGCTGGGGGGTTGCATCGGGGAGCTGTTTTTT.

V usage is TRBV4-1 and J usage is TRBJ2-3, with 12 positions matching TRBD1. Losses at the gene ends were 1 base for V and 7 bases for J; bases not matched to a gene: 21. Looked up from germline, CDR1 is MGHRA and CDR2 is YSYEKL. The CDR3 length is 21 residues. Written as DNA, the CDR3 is TGCGCCAGCAGCCAAGCCGTCACCTTTAACACCGGGGACAGGGGGCGAAATACGCAGTATTTT. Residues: CASSQAVTFNTGDRGRNTQYF.

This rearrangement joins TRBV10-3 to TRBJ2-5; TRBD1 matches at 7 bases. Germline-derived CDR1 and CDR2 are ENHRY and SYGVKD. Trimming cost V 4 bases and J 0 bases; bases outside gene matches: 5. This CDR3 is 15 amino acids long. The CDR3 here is CAISVTGVNQETQYF. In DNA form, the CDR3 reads TGTGCCATCAGTGTCACAGGGGTTAACCAAGAGACCCAGTACTTC.

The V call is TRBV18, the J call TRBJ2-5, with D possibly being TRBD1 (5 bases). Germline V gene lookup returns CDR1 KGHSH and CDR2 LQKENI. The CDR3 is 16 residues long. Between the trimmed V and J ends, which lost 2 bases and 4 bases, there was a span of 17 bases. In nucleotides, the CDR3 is TGTGCCAGCTCACCAACAACAGGAGAGGCGTTAGAGACCCAGTACTTC. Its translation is CASSPTTGEALETQYF.

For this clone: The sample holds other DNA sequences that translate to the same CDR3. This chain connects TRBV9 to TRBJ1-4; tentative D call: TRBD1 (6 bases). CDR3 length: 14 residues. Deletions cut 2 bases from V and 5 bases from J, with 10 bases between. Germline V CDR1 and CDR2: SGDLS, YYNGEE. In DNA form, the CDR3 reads TGTGCCAGCAGCGTGGGAGGGGGGAATGAAAAACTGTTTTTT. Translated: CASSVGGGNEKLFF.

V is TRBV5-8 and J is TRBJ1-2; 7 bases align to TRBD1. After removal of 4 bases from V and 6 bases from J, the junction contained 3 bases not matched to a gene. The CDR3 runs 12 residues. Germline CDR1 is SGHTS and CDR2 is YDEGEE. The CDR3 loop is CASSRQGDGYTF. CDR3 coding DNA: TGTGCCAGCAGCAGACAGGGTGATGGCTACACCTTC.

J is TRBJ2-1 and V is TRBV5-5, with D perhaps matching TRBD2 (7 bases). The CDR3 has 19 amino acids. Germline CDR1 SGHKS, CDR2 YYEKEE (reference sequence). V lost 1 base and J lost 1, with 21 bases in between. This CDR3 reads CASSLKTLEGGKSYNEQFF. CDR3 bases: TGTGCCAGCAGCTTGAAGACCCTCGAGGGGGGGAAGTCCTACAATGAGCAGTTCTTC.

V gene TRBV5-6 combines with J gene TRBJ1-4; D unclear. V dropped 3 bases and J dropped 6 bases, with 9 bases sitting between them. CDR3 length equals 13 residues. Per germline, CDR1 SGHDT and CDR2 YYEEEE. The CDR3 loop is CASSSAEDEKLFF. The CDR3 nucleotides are TGTGCCAGCAGCTCGGCCGAGGATGAAAAACTGTTTTTT.

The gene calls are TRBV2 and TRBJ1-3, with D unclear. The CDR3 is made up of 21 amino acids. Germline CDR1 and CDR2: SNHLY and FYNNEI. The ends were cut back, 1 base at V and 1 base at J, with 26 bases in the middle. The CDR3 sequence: CASSEEGLWVRRRRSGNTIYF. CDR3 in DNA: TGTGCCAGCAGTGAAGAAGGATTGTGGGTCAGAAGACGGAGATCTGGAAACACCATATATTTT.

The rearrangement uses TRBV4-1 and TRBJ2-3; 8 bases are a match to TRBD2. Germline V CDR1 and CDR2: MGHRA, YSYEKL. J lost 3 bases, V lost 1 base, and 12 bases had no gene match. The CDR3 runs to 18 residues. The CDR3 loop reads CASSQARGGARWTDTQYF. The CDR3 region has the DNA TGCGCCAGCAGCCAAGCCCGGGGGGGGGCCCGTTGGACAGATACGCAGTATTTT.

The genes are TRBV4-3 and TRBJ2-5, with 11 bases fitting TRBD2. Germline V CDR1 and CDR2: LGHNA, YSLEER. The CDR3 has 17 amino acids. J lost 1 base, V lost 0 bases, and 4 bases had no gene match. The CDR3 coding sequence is TGCGCCAGCAGCCAAGATAATGGGACTAGCGGCCAAGAGACCCAGTACTTC. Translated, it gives CASSQDNGTSGQETQYF.